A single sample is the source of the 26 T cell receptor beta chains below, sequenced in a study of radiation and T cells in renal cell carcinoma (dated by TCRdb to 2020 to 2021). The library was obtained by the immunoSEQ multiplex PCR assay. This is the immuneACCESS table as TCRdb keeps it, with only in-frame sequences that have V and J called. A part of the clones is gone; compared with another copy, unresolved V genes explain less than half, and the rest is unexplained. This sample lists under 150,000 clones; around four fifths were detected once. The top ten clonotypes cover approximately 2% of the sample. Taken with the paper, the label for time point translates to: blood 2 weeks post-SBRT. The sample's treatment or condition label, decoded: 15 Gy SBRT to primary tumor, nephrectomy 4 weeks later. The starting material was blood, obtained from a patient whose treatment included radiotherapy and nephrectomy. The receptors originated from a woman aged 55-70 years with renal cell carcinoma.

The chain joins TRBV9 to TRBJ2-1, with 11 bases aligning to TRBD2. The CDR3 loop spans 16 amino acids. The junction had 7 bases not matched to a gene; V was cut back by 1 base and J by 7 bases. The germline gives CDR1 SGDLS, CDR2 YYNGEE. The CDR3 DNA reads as TGTGCCAGCAGCGTACTAGCGGGGGGCCAAACGAATGAGCAGTTCTTC. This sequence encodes CASSVLAGGQTNEQFF.

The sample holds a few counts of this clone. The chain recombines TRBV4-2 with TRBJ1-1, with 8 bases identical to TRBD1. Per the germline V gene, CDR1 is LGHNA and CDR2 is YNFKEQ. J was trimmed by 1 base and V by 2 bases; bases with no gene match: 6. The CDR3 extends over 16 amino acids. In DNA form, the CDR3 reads TGTGCCAGCAGCCAACCGCCAGGACAGGGGAACACTGAAGCTTTCTTT. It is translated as CASSQPPGQGNTEAFF.

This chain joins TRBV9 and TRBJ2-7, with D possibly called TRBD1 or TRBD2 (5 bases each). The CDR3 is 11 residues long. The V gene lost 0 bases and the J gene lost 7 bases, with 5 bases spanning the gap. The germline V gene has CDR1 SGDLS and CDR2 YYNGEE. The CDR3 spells CASSVGGEQYF. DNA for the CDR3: TGTGCCAGCAGCGTAGGGGGGGAGCAGTACTTC.

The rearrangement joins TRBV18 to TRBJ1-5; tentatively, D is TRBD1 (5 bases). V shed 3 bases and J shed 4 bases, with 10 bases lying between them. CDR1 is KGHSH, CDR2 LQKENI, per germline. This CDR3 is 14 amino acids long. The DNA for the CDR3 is TGTGCCAGCTCACCGGGACGGACGAATCAGCCCCAGCATTTT. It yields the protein CASSPGRTNQPQHF.

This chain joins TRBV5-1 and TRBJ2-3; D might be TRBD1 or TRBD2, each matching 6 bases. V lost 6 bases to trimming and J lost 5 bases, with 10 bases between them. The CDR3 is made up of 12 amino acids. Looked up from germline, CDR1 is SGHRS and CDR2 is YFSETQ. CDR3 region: CASTGGGDTQYF. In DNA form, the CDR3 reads TGCGCCAGCACAGGAGGGGGAGATACGCAGTATTTT.

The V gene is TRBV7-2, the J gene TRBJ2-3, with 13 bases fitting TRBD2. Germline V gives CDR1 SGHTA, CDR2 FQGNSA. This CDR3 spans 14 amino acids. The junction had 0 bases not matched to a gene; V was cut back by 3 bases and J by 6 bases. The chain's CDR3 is CASSLTSGRDTQYF. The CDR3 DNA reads TGTGCCAGCAGCTTGACTAGCGGGAGGGATACGCAGTATTTT.

DNA for the CDR3: TGCGCCAGCAGCCAAGATAAGTTGATTAGCCCCAATGAGCAGTTCTTC. This gives the protein CASSQDKLISPNEQFF. The chain carries TRBV4-1 and TRBJ2-1; D call uncertain. CDR3 size: 16 residues. V was clipped by 0 bases and J by 6 bases, with 15 bases between them. The V gene's germline CDR1 is MGHRA and CDR2 YSYEKL.

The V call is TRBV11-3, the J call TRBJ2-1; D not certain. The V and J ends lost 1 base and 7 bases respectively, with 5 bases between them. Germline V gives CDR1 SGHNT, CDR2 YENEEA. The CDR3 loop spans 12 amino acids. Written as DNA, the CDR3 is TGTGCCAGCAGCTTAGTGGGGAATGAGCAGTTCTTC. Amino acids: CASSLVGNEQFF.

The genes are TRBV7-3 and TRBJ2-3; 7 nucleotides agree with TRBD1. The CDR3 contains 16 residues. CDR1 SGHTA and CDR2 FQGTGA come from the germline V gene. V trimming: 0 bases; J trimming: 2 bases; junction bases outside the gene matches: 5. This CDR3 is CASSLTKTGHTDTQYF. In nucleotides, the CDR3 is TGTGCCAGCAGCTTAACAAAGACAGGGCACACAGATACGCAGTATTTT.

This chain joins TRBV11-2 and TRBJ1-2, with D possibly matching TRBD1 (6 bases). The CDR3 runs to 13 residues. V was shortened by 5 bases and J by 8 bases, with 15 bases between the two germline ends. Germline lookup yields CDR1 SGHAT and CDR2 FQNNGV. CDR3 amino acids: CASSPEGVGGYTF. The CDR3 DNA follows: TGTGCCAGCAGCCCCGAGGGGGTAGGCGGCTACACCTTC.

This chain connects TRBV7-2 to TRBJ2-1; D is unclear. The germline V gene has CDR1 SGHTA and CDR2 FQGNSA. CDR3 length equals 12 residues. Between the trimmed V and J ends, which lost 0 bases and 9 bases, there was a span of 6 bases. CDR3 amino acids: CASSLAASEQFF. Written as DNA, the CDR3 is TGTGCCAGCAGCTTAGCAGCTAGTGAGCAGTTCTTC.

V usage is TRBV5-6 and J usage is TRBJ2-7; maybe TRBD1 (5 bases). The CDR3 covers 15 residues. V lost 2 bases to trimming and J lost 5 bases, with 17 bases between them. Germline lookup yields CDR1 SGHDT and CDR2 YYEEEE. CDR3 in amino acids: CASSLGRQGKNEQYF. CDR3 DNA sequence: TGTGCCAGCAGCTTAGGGCGCCAGGGTAAAAACGAGCAGTACTTC.

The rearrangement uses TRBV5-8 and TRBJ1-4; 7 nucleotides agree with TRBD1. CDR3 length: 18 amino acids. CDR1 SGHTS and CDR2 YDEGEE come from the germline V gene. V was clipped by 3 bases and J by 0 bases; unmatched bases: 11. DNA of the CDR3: TGTGCCAGCAGCTGGGGGGACAGTCCCGCCGCAACTAATGAAAAACTGTTTTTT. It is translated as CASSWGDSPAATNEKLFF.

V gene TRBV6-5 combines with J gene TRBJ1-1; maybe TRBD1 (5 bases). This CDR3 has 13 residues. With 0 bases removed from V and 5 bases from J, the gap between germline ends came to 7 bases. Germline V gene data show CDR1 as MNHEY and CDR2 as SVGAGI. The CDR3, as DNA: TGTGCCAGCAGTTACTCGAAGGGGACTGAAGCTTTCTTT. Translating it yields CASSYSKGTEAFF.

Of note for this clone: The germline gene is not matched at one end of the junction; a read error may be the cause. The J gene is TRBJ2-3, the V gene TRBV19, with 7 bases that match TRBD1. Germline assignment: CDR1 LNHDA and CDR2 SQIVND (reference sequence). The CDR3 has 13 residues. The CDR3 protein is CASTTPGTATQYF. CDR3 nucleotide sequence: TGTGCCAGTACCACACCCGGGACAGCTACGCAGTATTTT.

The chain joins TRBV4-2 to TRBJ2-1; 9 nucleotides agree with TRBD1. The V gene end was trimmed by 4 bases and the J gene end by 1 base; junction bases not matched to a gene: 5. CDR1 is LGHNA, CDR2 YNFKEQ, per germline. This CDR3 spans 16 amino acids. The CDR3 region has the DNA TGTGCCAGCAGCCCGTCGGGACAGGGTTCCTACAATGAGCAGTTCTTC. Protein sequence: CASSPSGQGSYNEQFF.

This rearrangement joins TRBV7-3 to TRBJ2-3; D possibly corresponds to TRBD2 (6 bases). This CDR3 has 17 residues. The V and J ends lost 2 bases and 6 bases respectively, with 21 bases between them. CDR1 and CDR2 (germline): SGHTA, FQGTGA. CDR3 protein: CASSLDGGTLLPDTQYF. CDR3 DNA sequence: TGTGCCAGCAGCTTAGATGGCGGGACCCTACTCCCGGATACGCAGTATTTT. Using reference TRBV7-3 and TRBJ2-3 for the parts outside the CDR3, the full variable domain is GAGVSQTPSNKVTEKGKYVELRCDPISGHTALYWYRQSLGQGPEFLIYFQGTGAADDSGLPNDRFFAVRPEGSVSTLKIQRTERGDSAVYLCASSLDGGTLLPDTQYFGPGTRLTVL.

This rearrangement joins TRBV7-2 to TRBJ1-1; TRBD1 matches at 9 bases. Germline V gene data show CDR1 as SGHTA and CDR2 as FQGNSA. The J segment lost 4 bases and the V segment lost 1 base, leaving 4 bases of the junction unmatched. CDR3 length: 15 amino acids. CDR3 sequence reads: CASSLGNRGPTEAFF. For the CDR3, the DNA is TGTGCCAGCAGCTTAGGTAACAGGGGGCCCACTGAAGCTTTCTTT.

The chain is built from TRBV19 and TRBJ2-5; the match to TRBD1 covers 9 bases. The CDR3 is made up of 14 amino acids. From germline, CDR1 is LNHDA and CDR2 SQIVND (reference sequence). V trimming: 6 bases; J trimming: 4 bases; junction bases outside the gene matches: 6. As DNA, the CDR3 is TGTGCCAGTAGGGCGGGACAGGGTTTAGAGACCCAGTACTTC. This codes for CASRAGQGLETQYF.

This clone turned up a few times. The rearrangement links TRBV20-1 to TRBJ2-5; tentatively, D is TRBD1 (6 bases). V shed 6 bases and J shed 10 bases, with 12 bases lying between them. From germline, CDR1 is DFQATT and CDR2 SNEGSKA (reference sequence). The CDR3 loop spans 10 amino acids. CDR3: CSASTGNQYF. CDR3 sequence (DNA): TGCAGTGCAAGCACAGGGAACCAGTACTTC.

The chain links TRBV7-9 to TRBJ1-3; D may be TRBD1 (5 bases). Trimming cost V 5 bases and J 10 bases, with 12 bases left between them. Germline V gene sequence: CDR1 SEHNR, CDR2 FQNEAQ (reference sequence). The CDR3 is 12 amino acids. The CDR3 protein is CASSGRVDTIYF. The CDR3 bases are TGTGCCAGCAGCGGCAGGGTGGATACCATATATTTT.

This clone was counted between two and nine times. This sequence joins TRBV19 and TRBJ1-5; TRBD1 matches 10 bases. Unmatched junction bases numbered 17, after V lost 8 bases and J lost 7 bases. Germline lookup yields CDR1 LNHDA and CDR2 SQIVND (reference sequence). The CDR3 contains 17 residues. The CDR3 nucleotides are TGTGCCAGTGGATCCCGGGACAGGGGATCCCACGGGCAGCCCCAGCATTTT. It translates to CASGSRDRGSHGQPQHF.

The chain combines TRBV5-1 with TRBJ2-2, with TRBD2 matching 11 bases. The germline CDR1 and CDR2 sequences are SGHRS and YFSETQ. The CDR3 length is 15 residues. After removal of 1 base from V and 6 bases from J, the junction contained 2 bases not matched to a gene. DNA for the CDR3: TGCGCCAGCAGCTTGACTAGCGGGAGATCCGGGGAGCTGTTTTTT. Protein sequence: CASSLTSGRSGELFF.

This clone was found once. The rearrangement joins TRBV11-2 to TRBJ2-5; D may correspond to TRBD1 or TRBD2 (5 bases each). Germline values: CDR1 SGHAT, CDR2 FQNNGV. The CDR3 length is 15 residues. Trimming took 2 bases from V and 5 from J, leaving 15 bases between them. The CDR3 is CASSLNPGLMETQYF. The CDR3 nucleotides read TGTGCCAGCAGCTTAAATCCGGGGCTGATGGAGACCCAGTACTTC.

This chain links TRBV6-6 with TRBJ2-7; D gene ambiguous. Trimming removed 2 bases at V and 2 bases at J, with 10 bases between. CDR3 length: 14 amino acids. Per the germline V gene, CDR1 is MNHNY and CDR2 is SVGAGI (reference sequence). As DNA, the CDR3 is TGTGCCAGCAGTTACCCGCGTGTTCCCTACGAGCAGTACTTC. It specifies CASSYPRVPYEQYF.

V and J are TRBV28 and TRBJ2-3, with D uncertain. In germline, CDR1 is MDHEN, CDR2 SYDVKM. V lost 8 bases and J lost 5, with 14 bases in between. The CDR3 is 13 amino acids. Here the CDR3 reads CASLPSGKDTQYF. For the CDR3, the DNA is TGTGCCAGCCTCCCGTCCGGTAAAGATACGCAGTATTTT.